This entry lists 5 T cell receptor beta chains sequenced from one sample in a study of human T cells and chemical hapten exposure. TCRdb analysed the RACE reads with MiXCR anew, one entry per CDR3 protein. Here the sample spans more than 65,000 distinct CDR3 sequences, 7% to 8% being singletons. Time point in this sample: patch test 1, 2 weeks after DPC sensitization. This sample's treatment: therapeutic diphenylcyclopropenone sensitization with weekly scalp DPC. Specimen: whole blood, collected in connection with sensitization to the hapten diphenylcyclopropenone (DPC). The origin of the receptors is a woman aged 25-40 years with alopecia areata. Some clones in this sample may be carry-over from other donors' samples.

This clonotype was observed many times. V is TRBV6-6 and J is TRBJ2-5; D remains unclear. Trimming took 5 bases from V and 5 from J, leaving 12 bases between them. CDR3 size: 13 residues. Germline lookup yields CDR1 MNHNY and CDR2 SVGAGI (reference sequence). The CDR3 sequence is CASSETLGETQYF. Here the CDR3 DNA reads TGTGCCAGCAGTGAGACATTAGGGGAGACCCAGTACTTC.

This clonotype has more than one count but fewer than ten. The rearrangement links TRBV7-2 to TRBJ2-7; unclear D gene. This CDR3 is built from 15 residues. In germline, CDR1 is SGHTA, CDR2 FQGNSA. Trimming removed 1 base at V and 0 bases at J, with 10 bases between. The CDR3 DNA follows: TGTGCCAGCAGCTTAGAACAGAGCCGCTCCTACGAGCAGTACTTC. Its translation: CASSLEQSRSYEQYF.

V gene TRBV10-1 combines with J gene TRBJ2-3; D may be TRBD2 (5 bases). The germline gives CDR1 WNHNN, CDR2 SYGVQD (reference sequence). The CDR3 length is 15 residues. V lost 1 base to trimming and J lost 4 bases, with 12 bases between them. As DNA, the CDR3 is TGCGCCAGCAGTGAGTTTTCGGGGTCCGCAGATACGCAGTATTTT. This gives the protein CASSEFSGSADTQYF.

The chain joins TRBV6-5 to TRBJ2-5; 8 nucleotides match TRBD2. The V gene's germline CDR1 is MNHEY and CDR2 SVGAGI. The trim removed 5 bases at V and 3 bases at J, leaving 5 bases unmatched. This CDR3 region has 14 residues. This CDR3 is CASSILGGEETQYF. As DNA, the CDR3 is TGTGCCAGCAGTATCCTCGGGGGGGAAGAGACCCAGTACTTC.

The chain's CDR3 is CASSLLAAGGADTQYF. CDR3 nucleotide sequence: TGTGCCAGCAGCTTGCTGGCAGCGGGGGGAGCAGATACGCAGTATTTT. The genes are TRBV7-2 and TRBJ2-3; TRBD2 matches at 9 bases. Germline V lookup: CDR1 SGHTA, CDR2 FQGNSA. The CDR3 extends over 16 amino acids. V shed 3 bases, J shed 4 bases, and the junction held 8 bases outside the gene matches. Full variable domain (outside the CDR3, taken from reference TRBV7-2 and TRBJ2-3): GAGVSQSPSNKVTEKGKDVELRCDPISGHTALYWYRQSLGQGLEFLIYFQGNSAPDKSGLPSDRFSAERTGGSVSTLTIQRTQQEDSAVYLCASSLLAAGGADTQYFGPGTRLTVL.